The sequence of this TCR beta chain was determined in a study of cytomegalovirus exposure and HLA in healthy donors. The study's findings and limits: Among TCR beta chains, those listed as cytomegalovirus-associated numbered over 150. Clusters of TCRs from the first cohort tended to co-occur in the 130 or so validation repertoires (as a later analysis found).

This clone has a handful of counts. Its antigen remains unknown. Using immunoSEQ multiplex PCR, the repertoire was profiled, and TCRdb retains in-frame clones only, with some absent. The sample comprises about 240,000 clones, around nine tenths of which are singletons, and roughly 2.5% rests with the top ten. The germline CDR1 and CDR2 sequences are SGHDN and FVKESK. The V gene lost 0 bases and the J gene lost 0 bases, with 14 bases spanning the gap. The CDR3 has 17 amino acids. The genes are TRBV14 and TRBJ2-5; perhaps TRBD2 as D (6 bases). This clonotype originated in a man aged 18 to 29 in good health and CMV-seronegative. Material for sequencing was PBMCs. The CDR3 loop reads CASSQEYSGAYQETQYF. The CDR3 region has the DNA TGTGCCAGCAGCCAAGAATATAGCGGCGCGTACCAAGAGACCCAGTACTTC.